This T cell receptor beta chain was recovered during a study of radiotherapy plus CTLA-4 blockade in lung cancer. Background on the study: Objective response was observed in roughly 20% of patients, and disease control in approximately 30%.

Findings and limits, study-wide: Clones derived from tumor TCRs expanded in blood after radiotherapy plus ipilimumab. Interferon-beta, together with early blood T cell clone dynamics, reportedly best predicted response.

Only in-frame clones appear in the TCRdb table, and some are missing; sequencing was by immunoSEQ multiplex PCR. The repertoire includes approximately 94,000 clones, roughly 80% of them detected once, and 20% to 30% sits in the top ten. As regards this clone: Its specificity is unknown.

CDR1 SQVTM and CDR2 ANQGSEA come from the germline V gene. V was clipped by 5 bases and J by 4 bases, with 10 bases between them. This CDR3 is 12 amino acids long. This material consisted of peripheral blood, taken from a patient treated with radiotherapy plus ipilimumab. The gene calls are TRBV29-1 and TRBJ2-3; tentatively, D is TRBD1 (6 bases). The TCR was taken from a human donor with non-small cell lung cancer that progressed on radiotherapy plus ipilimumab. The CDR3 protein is CSVWTVSDTQYF. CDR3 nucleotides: TGCAGCGTTTGGACAGTGTCAGATACGCAGTATTTT.